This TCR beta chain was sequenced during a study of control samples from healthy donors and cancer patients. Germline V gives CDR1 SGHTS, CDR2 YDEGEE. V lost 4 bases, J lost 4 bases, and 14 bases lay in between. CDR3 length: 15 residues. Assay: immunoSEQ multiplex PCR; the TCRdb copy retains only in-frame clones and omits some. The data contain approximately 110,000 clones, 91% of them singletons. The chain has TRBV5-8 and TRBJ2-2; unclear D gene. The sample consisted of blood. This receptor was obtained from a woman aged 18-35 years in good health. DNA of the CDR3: TGTGCCAGCAGCCCGGCCTTACTTACCACCGGGGAGCTGTTTTTT. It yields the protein CASSPALLTTGELFF. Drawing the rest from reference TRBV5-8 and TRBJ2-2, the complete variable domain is EAGVTQSPTHLIKTRGQQATLRCSPISGHTSVYWYQQALGLGLQFLLWYDEGEERNRGNFPPRFSGRQFPNYSSELNVNALELEDSALYLCASSPALLTTGELFFGEGSRLTVL.